The entry below gives a single TCR beta chain sequence along with its context. This clonotype has a count of ten or more. Its antigen is currently not known. Base qualities are missing; no much larger clone stands one base away. Profiling of TCR beta VDJ combinations and CDR3 sequences used genomic DNA as the template. An Illumina HiSeq 2000 was the platform used for TCR repertoire sequencing. Per the authors' processing: Repertoire assessment relied on Simpson's diversity index, CDR3 size and DJ length profiles, and TRBV/TRBJ rearrangement plots. The most abundant DNA sequence in the deep sequencing data was defined as the immunodominant clone. CDR3 amino acid sequences were checked for sharing between subjects and were compared against published repertoires and the VDJdb database. TCRdb handled the public reads itself, with Q25 trimming in fastp and clone calling in MiXCR, and kept productive beta chains. Every distinct CDR3 protein forms one entry, paired with its most common genes and DNA. TCRdb's processing, not the authors', yielded these V and J calls. The sample table holds about 180,000 distinct CDR3 sequences, of which approximately 49% were seen once. Approximately 2.9% of the sample rests with the top ten.

TCR repertoires of sorted CD4+ and CD8+ blood T cells from severe aplastic anemia patients and healthy subjects were deep-sequenced in the study. Ficoll-Paque density gradient centrifugation was used to isolate peripheral blood mononuclear cells. CD4+ and CD8+ T cells were sorted by FACS or magnetic beads before DNA extraction. This entry comes from a study of CD8+CD57+ T cells in acquired aplastic anemia (dated by TCRdb to the late 2010s). Background for the entire study: DNA extracted from sorted CD4+ and CD8+ cells had a mean of approximately 3 ug, with a range of roughly 0.17 to 30 ug. For healthy donor samples, the average read count was around 9.9 million for CD4+ cells and around 12 million for CD8+ cells. The study at large found these results: Around 30 CD8+ CDR3 sequences were found in both patients and controls but appeared to be highly expressed in patients and within the immunodominant clones of the patients. CD8+ Simpson's diversity did not differ significantly between patients and healthy controls (P=0.060).

The junction carries 14 bases between V and J, which are trimmed by 5 bases and 6 bases respectively. The germline V gene gives CDR1 as SGHVS and CDR2 as FNYEAQ. The cysteine opens and the phenylalanine closes a CDR3 of 14 amino acids. Just CDR3 DNA is preserved here, 42 bases in frame from base 1. The TCR sequence derives from a human donor in good health. Material for sequencing was sorted CD4+, CD8+, or CD8+CD57+ T cells (not recorded which) from PBMCs. The chain employs TRBV7-6 and TRBJ2-1; no D gene call is confident. CDR3 region: CASSRNALANEQFF. The DNA sequence reads TGTGCCAGCAGCCGAAACGCACTCGCCAATGAGCAGTTCTTC.